This TCR beta chain was retrieved from a study of regulatory T cells in long-lasting Graves disease. Study results and limitations: Persistent-disease Graves' patients showed less TCR diversity than new cases. Among persistent patients, a larger number of public clonotypes were shared (around 2,700) than among newly diagnosed patients (under 1,000).

This clonotype was counted many times. Antigen specificity is unknown. The junction and the germline gene differ at one end; a read error may be behind it. Through Arm-PCR of CDR3 regions and iRepertoire HTBI primers, TCR beta libraries were built. TCRdb called the multiplex PCR reads again in MiXCR, with one record for every CDR3 protein. The sample has about 460,000 distinct CDR3 sequences; 22% are singletons. CDR1 and CDR2 from the germline V gene are MDHEN and SYDVKM. This CDR3 has 14 amino acids. Time point given: persistent/refractory GD, antithyroid drugs over 5 years with positive TRAb. Construction of the TCR library relied on RNA isolated from PBMCs. Blood from the periphery, approximately 10 milliliters in all, was drawn into EDTA tubes.

The chain joins TRBV28 to TRBJ1-1; D gene uncertain. Material: peripheral blood mononuclear cells (PBMCs), obtained when the disease was refractory, from a patient treated with antithyroid drugs. This clonotype was obtained from a female donor with Graves disease. The CDR3 DNA reads as TGCGCCAGCAGTAGGGAAGGAGTGAACACTGAAGCTTTCTTT. Translation: CASSREGVNTEAFF.